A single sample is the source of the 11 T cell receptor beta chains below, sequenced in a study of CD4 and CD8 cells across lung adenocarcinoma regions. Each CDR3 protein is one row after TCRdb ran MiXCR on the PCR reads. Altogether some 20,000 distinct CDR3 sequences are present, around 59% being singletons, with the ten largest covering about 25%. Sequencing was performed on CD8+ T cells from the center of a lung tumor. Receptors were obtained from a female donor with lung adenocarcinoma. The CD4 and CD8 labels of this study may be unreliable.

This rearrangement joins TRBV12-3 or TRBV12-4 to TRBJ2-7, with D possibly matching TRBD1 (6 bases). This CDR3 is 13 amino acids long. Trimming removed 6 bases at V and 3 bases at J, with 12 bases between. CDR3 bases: TGTGCCAGCAGGATGACAGGAGGCTACGAGCAGTACTTC. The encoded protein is CASRMTGGYEQYF.

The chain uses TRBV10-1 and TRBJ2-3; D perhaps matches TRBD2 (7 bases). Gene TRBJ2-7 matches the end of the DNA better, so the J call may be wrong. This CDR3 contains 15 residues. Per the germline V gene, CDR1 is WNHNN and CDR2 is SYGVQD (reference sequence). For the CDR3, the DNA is TGCGCCAGGGGTCACGGGGGAGGGGGGCGAGATACGCAGTACTTC. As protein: CARGHGGGGRDTQYF.

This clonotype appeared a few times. CDR3 protein: CASSLTTSPAWSDPSTDTQYF. CDR3 DNA: TGTGCCAGCAGCTTAACGACTTCCCCGGCGTGGAGCGATCCTAGCACAGATACGCAGTATTTT. V gene TRBV7-2 combines with J gene TRBJ2-3; D call uncertain. This CDR3 contains 21 residues. Trimming cost V 2 bases and J 0 bases, with 27 bases left between them. Germline loops: CDR1 SGHTA, CDR2 FQGNSA. The full variable domain, its missing parts supplied by reference TRBV7-2 and TRBJ2-3, is GAGVSQSPSNKVTEKGKDVELRCDPISGHTALYWYRQSLGQGLEFLIYFQGNSAPDKSGLPSDRFSAERTGGSVSTLTIQRTQQEDSAVYLCASSLTTSPAWSDPSTDTQYFGPGTRLTVL.

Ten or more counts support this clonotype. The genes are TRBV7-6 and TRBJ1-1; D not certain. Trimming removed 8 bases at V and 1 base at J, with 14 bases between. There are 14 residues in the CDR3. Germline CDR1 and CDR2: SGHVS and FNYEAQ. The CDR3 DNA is TGTGCCAGCGGGGAGTTTTTGGGGAACACTGAAGCTTTCTTT. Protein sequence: CASGEFLGNTEAFF.

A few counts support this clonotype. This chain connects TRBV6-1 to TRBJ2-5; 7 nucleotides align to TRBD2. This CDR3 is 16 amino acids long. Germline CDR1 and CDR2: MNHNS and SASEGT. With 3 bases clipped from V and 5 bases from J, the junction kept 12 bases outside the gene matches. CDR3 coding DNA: TGTGCCAGCAGTGAGGTTCCCGGACTAGGGAGGGAGACCCAGTACTTC. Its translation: CASSEVPGLGRETQYF.

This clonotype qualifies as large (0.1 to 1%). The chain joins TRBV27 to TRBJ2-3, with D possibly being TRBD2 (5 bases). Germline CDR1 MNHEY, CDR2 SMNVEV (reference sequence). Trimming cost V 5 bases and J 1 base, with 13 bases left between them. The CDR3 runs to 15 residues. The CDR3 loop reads CASSTRGSGTDTQYF. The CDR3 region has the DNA TGTGCCAGCAGTACCCGGGGTAGCGGCACAGATACGCAGTATTTT.

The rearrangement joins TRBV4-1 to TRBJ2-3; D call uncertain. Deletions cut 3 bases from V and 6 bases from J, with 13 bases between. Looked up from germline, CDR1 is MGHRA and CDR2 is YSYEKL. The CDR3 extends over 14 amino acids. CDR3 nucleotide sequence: TGCGCCAGCAGCCAGAGCTACAGCGTGGATACGCAGTATTTT. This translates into CASSQSYSVDTQYF.

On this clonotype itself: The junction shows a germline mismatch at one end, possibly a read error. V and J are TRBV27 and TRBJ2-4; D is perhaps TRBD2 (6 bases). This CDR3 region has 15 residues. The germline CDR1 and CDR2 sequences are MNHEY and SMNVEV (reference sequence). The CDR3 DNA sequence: TGTGGCAGCATGCCGGGGGTAGGAGTCAAAAACACTCAGTATTTC. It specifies CGSMPGVGVKNTQYF.

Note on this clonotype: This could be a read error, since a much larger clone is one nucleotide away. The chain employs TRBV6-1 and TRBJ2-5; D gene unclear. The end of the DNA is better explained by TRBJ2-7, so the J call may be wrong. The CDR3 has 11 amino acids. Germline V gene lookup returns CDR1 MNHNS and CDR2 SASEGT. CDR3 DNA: TGTGCCAGCAGTAAGTCCTACGAGCAGTACTTC. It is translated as CASSKSYEQYF.

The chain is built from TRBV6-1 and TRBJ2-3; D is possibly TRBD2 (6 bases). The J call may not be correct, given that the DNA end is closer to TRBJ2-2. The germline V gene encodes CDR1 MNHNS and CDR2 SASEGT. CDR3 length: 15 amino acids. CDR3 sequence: CASRGEAVGTEALFF. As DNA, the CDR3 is TGTGCCAGCCGCGGGGAGGCAGTGGGCACAGAGGCGCTGTTTTTT.

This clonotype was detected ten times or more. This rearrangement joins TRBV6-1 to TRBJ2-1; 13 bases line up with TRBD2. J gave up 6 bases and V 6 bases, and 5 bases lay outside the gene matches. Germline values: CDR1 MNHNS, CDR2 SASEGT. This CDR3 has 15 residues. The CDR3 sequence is CASRPGLAGVNEQFF. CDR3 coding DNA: TGTGCCAGCAGACCCGGACTAGCGGGAGTCAATGAGCAGTTCTTC.